Described below is a single T cell receptor beta chain sequence and its context. Its cognate antigen has yet to be identified. Per-base quality was not reported, and no clone a single base away is much larger than it. This record comes from a study of blood T cell repertoires in COVID-19 (dated by TCRdb to 2020 to 2022). General notes on the study: Samples from collaborators originated in the United States, Italy and Spain and spanned both the acute and convalescent phases of COVID-19. Deeply sampled blood TCRbeta repertoires from subjects exposed to, actively infected with, or recovered from COVID-19 were included in the dataset. Samples came from the ongoing ImmuneRACE study (first 160 participants) plus 1,254 subjects from 6 global collaborators. The repertoires were released in a freely available public database meant as a resource for research on the immune response to SARS-CoV-2. The material from the prospective study consisted of cDNA or gDNA derived from T cells, B-cell-depleted T cells, or PBMCs. Sample metadata almost always included a de-identified subject ID, COVID-19 status, age in years and sex. Where HLA class I and class II types were available, the types were taken from metadata supplied by the sample provider, not from assay-based typing.

The collaborating institutions used their own protocols to collect whole blood in K2EDTA tubes. Collaborator samples were shipped for TCRbeta analysis as frozen whole blood, isolated PBMCs, or DNA extracted from either sample type. TCRbeta CDR3 regions were amplified from genomic DNA using the immunoSEQ Assay, a bias-controlled multiplex PCR. Per the source publication's procedure: The number of nucleated cells in each sample was estimated from the amplification of reference gene primers within the assay. To quantify the absolute abundance of each unique TCRbeta CDR3 rearrangement, sequence reads were collapsed and filtered. For each sample, productive Simpson clonality was calculated as the square root of Simpson's diversity index across productive rearrangements. Drawn from immuneACCESS, this table holds only the in-frame rearrangements with V and J called that TCRdb kept. Clones are partly lost; checked studies trace under half to an unresolved V gene and leave the rest unexplained. V, J and clone size were drawn from that table, and D and trimming were deduced from the DNA. The sample contains more than 95,000 clones, about nine tenths of them found a single time. The ten largest make up 1.5% to 2% of the sample.

At the junction V is shortened by 1 base and J by 3 bases, with 10 bases in between. For CDR1 and CDR2, the germline V gene lists SNHLY and FYNNEI. The CDR3 measures 15 amino acids from cysteine to phenylalanine. The entry retains the CDR3 DNA only, 45 bases that are in frame from base 1. Findings and caveats that apply to the study as a whole: The amount of clinical and demographic metadata varied by source and participant and was provided uncurated.

This TCR was recovered from a man aged 55 to 70 with acute or convalescent COVID-19. The sequenced sample was peripheral blood. The chain was built from TRBV2 and TRBJ1-5, with no D gene named confidently. The nucleotides are TGTGCCAGCAGTGAAGAATGGCAGGACAATCAGCCCCAGCATTTT. This sequence encodes CASSEEWQDNQPQHF.